Each of the 18 T cell receptor beta chains below was sequenced from the same sample in a study of blood T cell repertoires in COVID-19 (dated by TCRdb to the early 2020s). The library relied on the immunoSEQ multiplex PCR assay. In its TCRdb copy, this immuneACCESS table keeps in-frame sequences only and misses some clones. Where compared with another copy, unresolved V genes explain less than half of these, and the others have no known cause. The sample records approximately 200,000 clones, 88% of which are singletons. The ten largest make up 1.5% to 2% of the sample. Sequences were obtained from peripheral blood. The receptors come from a man aged 65 to 79 with acute or convalescent COVID-19.

The rearrangement uses TRBV21-1 and TRBJ1-1; the D call in the table, TRBD1, was not verified against the DNA. TRBV21-1 is annotated as a pseudogene. The CDR3 has 15 amino acids. In DNA, the CDR3 is TGTGCCAGCAGCAACGAGGTGACAGGGCAGACTGAAGCTTTCTTT. Encoded protein: CASSNEVTGQTEAFF.

This chain links TRBV18 with TRBJ2-7, with D possibly matching TRBD1 (6 bases). This CDR3 contains 14 residues. Germline CDR1 KGHSH, CDR2 LQKENI. V was trimmed by 3 bases and J by 2 bases, leaving 11 bases between them. CDR3 DNA: TGTGCCAGCTCACCGGGCAGGGGCCCCTACGAGCAGTACTTC. This encodes CASSPGRGPYEQYF.

The genes are TRBV6-5 and TRBJ1-2, with 7 nucleotides matching TRBD1. The CDR3 is 15 residues long. V gave up 0 bases and J gave up 2 bases; unmatched junction bases: 3. Per germline, CDR1 MNHEY and CDR2 SVGAGI. CDR3 DNA sequence: TGTGCCAGCAGTTACTCTAGGGGGCTAAACTATGGCTACACCTTC. Protein sequence: CASSYSRGLNYGYTF.

The chain carries TRBV7-3 and TRBJ2-1; TRBD2 is a possible D gene (5 bases). The germline CDR1 and CDR2 sequences are SGHTA and FQGTGA. This CDR3 comprises 16 residues. V was pared by 2 bases and J by 2 bases, with 13 bases between. The CDR3 region is CASSLRGTKPYNEQFF. The CDR3 DNA sequence: TGTGCCAGCAGCTTACGGGGTACCAAACCCTACAATGAGCAGTTCTTC.

This chain connects TRBV25-1 to TRBJ2-7, with TRBD2 as a possible D gene (7 bases). The CDR3 sequence is 17 residues long. Trimming took 4 bases from V and 0 from J, leaving 19 bases between them. CDR1 and CDR2 (germline): MGHDK, SYGVNS. Here the CDR3 reads CASSGGASGPSSYEQYF. In nucleotides, the CDR3 is TGTGCCAGCAGTGGGGGGGCTAGCGGCCCGAGCTCCTACGAGCAGTACTTC.

The chain employs TRBV5-4 and TRBJ2-7, with no clear D. This CDR3 spans 16 amino acids. CDR1 and CDR2 from the germline V gene are SGHNT and YYREEE (reference sequence). With 0 bases removed from V and 5 bases from J, the gap between germline ends came to 18 bases. The CDR3 coding sequence is TGTGCCAGCAGCTTGGAAGGCAGACCGGCGGTTCACGAGCAGTACTTC. Its translation: CASSLEGRPAVHEQYF.

This clone appeared a few times. V and J are TRBV5-1 and TRBJ1-4, with D perhaps matching TRBD1 (6 bases). Trimming cost V 7 bases and J 12 bases, with 19 bases left between them. This CDR3 region has 13 residues. From germline, CDR1 is SGHRS and CDR2 YFSETQ. For the CDR3, the DNA is TGCGCCAGCGCCTCGGGGGGGGGCGGGCAACTGTTTTTT. Translating gives CASASGGGGQLFF.

This chain uses TRBV28 with TRBJ2-7; D is possibly TRBD1 (6 bases). The CDR3 spans 12 residues. Germline V gene data show CDR1 as MDHEN and CDR2 as SYDVKM. Between the trimmed V and J ends, which lost 2 bases and 11 bases, there was a span of 13 bases. This chain's CDR3 is CASSLGFTGKYF. In DNA, the CDR3 is TGTGCCAGCAGTTTAGGCTTCACAGGGAAGTACTTC. Full variable domain (outside the CDR3, taken from reference TRBV28 and TRBJ2-7): DVKVTQSSRYLVKRTGEKVFLECVQDMDHENMFWYRQDPGLGLRLIYFSYDVKMKEKGDIPEGYSVSREKKERFSLILESASTNQTSMYLCASSLGFTGKYFGPGTRLTVT.

V and J are TRBV28 and TRBJ2-1; 13 bases fit TRBD2. This CDR3 spans 16 amino acids. The junction had 3 bases not matched to a gene; V was cut back by 1 base and J by 6 bases. From germline, CDR1 is MDHEN and CDR2 SYDVKM. This chain's CDR3 is CASSLFRLAGGNEQFF. DNA of the CDR3: TGTGCCAGCAGTTTATTTCGACTAGCGGGAGGCAATGAGCAGTTCTTC.

The rearrangement uses TRBV2 and TRBJ2-7, with 8 nucleotides matching TRBD2. V gave up 2 bases and J gave up 4 bases; unmatched junction bases: 7. Germline loops: CDR1 SNHLY, CDR2 FYNNEI. This CDR3 spans 15 amino acids. The CDR3 sequence is CASSEQGSGVYEQYF. CDR3 nucleotides: TGTGCCAGCAGTGAACAGGGTAGCGGGGTATACGAGCAGTACTTC.

The chain carries TRBV7-9 and TRBJ2-7; 7 bases line up with TRBD2. V dropped 5 bases and J dropped 5; count of bases not matched to a gene: 12. From germline, CDR1 is SEHNR and CDR2 FQNEAQ (reference sequence). The CDR3 extends over 15 amino acids. The CDR3 region is CASSPWTGGNHEQYF. DNA for the CDR3: TGTGCCAGCAGCCCCTGGACCGGGGGGAACCACGAGCAGTACTTC.

The chain joins TRBV18 to TRBJ2-1, with 9 bases fitting TRBD2. The CDR3 length is 16 residues. Germline CDR1 reads KGHSH; CDR2 reads LQKENI. Trimming cost V 3 bases and J 6 bases; bases outside gene matches: 9. The chain's CDR3 is CASSPAPLAGPNEQFF. As DNA, the CDR3 is TGTGCCAGCTCACCTGCCCCACTAGCGGGCCCCAATGAGCAGTTCTTC.

The rearrangement uses TRBV28 and TRBJ1-2; the match to TRBD1 covers 7 bases. The CDR3 has 14 residues. V lost 5 bases and J lost 5; bases outside the gene matches: 8. Germline lookup yields CDR1 MDHEN and CDR2 SYDVKM. The CDR3 DNA follows: TGTGCCAGCAGTCGGGGGACAGACGTTTATGGCTACACCTTC. It specifies CASSRGTDVYGYTF.

V and J are TRBV4-1 and TRBJ2-5; unclear D gene. CDR1 is MGHRA, CDR2 YSYEKL, per germline. The CDR3 is 16 residues long. V was shortened by 0 bases and J by 1 base, with 12 bases between the two germline ends. The CDR3 DNA reads TGCGCCAGCAGCCAAGATAGTCGAGGCCTCCAAGAGACCCAGTACTTC. Protein sequence: CASSQDSRGLQETQYF.

This chain links TRBV18 with TRBJ2-1; 8 positions agree with TRBD1. V was pared by 0 bases and J by 0 bases, with 4 bases of the junction left unmatched. The length of the CDR3 is 17 residues. The germline V gene encodes CDR1 KGHSH and CDR2 LQKENI. The CDR3 DNA follows: TGTGCCAGCTCACCACCGACAGGGGATCACTCCTACAATGAGCAGTTCTTC. It codes for CASSPPTGDHSYNEQFF.

This chain uses TRBV2 with TRBJ2-5; 7 bases align to TRBD2. The CDR3 is 13 residues long. The ends lost 6 bases at V and 3 bases at J; junction bases unmatched: 4. Germline V gives CDR1 SNHLY, CDR2 FYNNEI. CDR3 loop: CASSRGGEETQYF. The DNA for the CDR3 is TGTGCCAGCAGCCGGGGAGGGGAAGAGACCCAGTACTTC.

In its sample, this clone was seen once. CDR3 bases: TGTGCCAGCAGCTTAATGAGAAATACAGATACGCAGTATTTT. It translates to CASSLMRNTDTQYF. The V and J genes are TRBV11-2 and TRBJ2-3; D call uncertain. V lost 2 bases, J lost 3 bases, and 9 bases lay in between. The germline CDR1 and CDR2 sequences are SGHAT and FQNNGV. The CDR3 is 14 amino acids. Drawing the rest from reference TRBV11-2 and TRBJ2-3, the complete variable domain is EAGVAQSPRYKIIEKRQSVAFWCNPISGHATLYWYQQILGQGPKLLIQFQNNGVVDDSQLPKDRFSAERLKGVDSTLKIQPAKLEDSAVYLCASSLMRNTDTQYFGPGTRLTVL.

CDR3 DNA sequence: TGTGCCAGCAGCCAAGTTAGTAGTCGGACCGGGGAGCTGTTTTTT. Translated, it gives CASSQVSSRTGELFF. This chain links TRBV3-1 (or the pseudogene TRBV3-2) with TRBJ2-2; no clear D gene. CDR1 and CDR2 (germline): LGHDT, YNNKEL (reference sequence). The V end was cut by 1 base, the J end by 5 bases, with 11 bases between. The CDR3 has 15 amino acids.